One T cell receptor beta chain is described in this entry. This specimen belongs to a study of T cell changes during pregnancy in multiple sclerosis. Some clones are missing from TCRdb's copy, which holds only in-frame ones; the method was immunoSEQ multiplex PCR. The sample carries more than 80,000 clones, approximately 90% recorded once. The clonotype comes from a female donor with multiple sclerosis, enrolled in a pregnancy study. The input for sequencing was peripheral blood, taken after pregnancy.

In nucleotides, the CDR3 is TGTGCCAGCAGTTACTCGAGAGGACAGGGTTACGAGCAGTACTTC. Translating it yields CASSYSRGQGYEQYF. This chain connects TRBV6-6 to TRBJ2-7, with TRBD1 matching 8 bases. CDR3 length equals 15 residues. After removal of 0 bases from V and 4 bases from J, the junction contained 5 bases not matched to a gene. Germline V lookup: CDR1 MNHNY, CDR2 SVGAGI (reference sequence).